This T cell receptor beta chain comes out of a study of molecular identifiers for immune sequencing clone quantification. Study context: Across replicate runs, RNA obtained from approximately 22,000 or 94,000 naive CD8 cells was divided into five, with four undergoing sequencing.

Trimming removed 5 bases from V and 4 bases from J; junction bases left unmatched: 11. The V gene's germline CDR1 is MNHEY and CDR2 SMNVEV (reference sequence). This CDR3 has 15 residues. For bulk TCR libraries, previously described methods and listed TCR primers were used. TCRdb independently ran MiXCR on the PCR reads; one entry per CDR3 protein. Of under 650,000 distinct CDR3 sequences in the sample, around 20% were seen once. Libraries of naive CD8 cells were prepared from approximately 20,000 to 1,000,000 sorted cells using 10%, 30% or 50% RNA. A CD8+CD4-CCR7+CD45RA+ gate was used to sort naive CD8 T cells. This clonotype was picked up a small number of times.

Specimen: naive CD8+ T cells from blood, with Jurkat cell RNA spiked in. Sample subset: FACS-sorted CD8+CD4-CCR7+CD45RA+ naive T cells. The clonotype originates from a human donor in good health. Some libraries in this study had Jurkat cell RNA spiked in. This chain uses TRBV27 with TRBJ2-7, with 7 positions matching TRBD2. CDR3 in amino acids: CASSQETSSSYEQYF. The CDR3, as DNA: TGTGCCAGCAGTCAAGAGACTAGCTCTTCGTACGAGCAGTACTTC.